This record concerns one T cell receptor beta chain sequence. Some clones are missing from TCRdb's copy, which holds only in-frame ones; the method was immunoSEQ multiplex PCR. The sample consists of around 240,000 clones, about nine tenths of them appearing once. The sample is drawn from a study of blood T cell repertoires in COVID-19. The wider study: The cDNA or gDNA used as material had been derived from T cells, B-cell-depleted T cells, or PBMCs.

Participants' own reports of clinical history determined their cohort assignment. The sequence derives from a human donor in a cohort exposed to, infected with or recovered from COVID-19 (not recorded which). The donor label of this sample is uncertain. Material: PBMCs or T cells enriched from blood (not recorded which).

The DNA of the CDR3 is TGTGCCAGCAGCTCGGACAGCGGAAACACCATATATTTT. Protein sequence: CASSSDSGNTIYF. The rearrangement joins TRBV2 to TRBJ1-3; possible D gene TRBD1, 6 bases. CDR3 length: 13 amino acids. Germline V gives CDR1 SNHLY, CDR2 FYNNEI. With 6 bases removed from V and 4 bases from J, the gap between germline ends came to 10 bases.